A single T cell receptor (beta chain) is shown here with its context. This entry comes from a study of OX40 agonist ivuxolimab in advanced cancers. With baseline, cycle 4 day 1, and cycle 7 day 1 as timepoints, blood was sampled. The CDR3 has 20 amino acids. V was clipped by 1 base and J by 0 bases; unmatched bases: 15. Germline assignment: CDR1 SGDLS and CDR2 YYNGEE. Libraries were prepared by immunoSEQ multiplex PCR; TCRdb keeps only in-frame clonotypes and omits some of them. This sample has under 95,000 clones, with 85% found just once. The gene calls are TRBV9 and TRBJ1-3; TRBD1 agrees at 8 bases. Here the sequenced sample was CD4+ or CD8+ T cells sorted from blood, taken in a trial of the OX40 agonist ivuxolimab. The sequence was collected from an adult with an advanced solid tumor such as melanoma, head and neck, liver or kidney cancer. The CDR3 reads CASSVLPWDRLQSSGNTIYF. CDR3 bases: TGTGCCAGCAGCGTACTACCGTGGGACAGGCTTCAGAGCTCTGGAAACACCATATATTTT.